The entry below gives a single T cell receptor (beta chain) sequence along with its context. Antigen unknown. During its preparation, the TCRbeta library received unique molecular identifiers. Each CDR3 protein gets one entry after TCRdb re-called the PCR reads with MiXCR. The sample carries about 900,000 distinct CDR3 sequences, roughly 29% recorded once. There are 15 residues in the CDR3. Germline CDR1 and CDR2: SNHLY and FYNNEI. Trimming pared 9 bases from V and 2 bases from J, leaving 18 bases between. This entry comes from a study of T-cell reconstitution after alpha-beta-depleted transplantation in children. Study-wide results and caveats: The origin of alpha-beta T cells about two months after transplant was reportedly several hundred expanded graft clones. At day 60, the high TCRbeta diversity found in some patients originated from recipient T cells and thymic progenitors that had survived. T-cell counts and diversity at one year following transplant were attributed mainly to newly produced T cells.

The J gene is TRBJ2-3, the V gene TRBV2; a possible D gene is TRBD2 (6 bases). This receptor was obtained from a boy under two years old who had a stem cell transplant for SCID, so the T cells may come from the graft donor. Sequenced here: PBMCs, mostly from graft donor cells, sampled 360 days after TCRalphabeta/CD19-depleted stem cell transplant. CDR3 bases: TGTGCCAGTACTATAGCGGAAATCTACACAGATACGCAGTATTTT. Protein product: CASTIAEIYTDTQYF.